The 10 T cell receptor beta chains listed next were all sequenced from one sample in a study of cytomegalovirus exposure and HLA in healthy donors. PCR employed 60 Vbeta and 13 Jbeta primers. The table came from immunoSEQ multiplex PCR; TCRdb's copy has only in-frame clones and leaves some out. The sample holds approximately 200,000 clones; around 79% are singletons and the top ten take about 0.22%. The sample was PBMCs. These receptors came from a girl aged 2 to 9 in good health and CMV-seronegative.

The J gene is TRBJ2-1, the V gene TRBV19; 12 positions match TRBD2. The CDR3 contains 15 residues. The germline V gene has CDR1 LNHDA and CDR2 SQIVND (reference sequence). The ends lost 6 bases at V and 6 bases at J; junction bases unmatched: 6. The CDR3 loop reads CASRVTSGGFNEQFF. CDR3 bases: TGTGCCAGTAGGGTTACTAGCGGGGGGTTCAATGAGCAGTTCTTC.

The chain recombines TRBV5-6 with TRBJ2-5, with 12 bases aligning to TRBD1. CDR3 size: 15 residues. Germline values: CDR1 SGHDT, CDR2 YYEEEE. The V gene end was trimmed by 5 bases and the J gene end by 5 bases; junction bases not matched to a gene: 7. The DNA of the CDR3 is TGTGCCAGCAGATCTACCGGGACAGGGGGCGAGACCCAGTACTTC. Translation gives CASRSTGTGGETQYF.

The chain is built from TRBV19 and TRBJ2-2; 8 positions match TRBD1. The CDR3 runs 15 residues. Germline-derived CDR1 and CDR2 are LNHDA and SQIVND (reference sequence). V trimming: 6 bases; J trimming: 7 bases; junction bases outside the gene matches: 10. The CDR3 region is CASSRRTGSSGELFF. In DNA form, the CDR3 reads TGTGCCAGTAGCAGAAGGACAGGGTCGAGCGGGGAGCTGTTTTTT. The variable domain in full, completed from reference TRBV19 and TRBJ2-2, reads DGGITQSPKYLFRKEGQNVTLSCEQNLNHDAMYWYRQDPGQGLRLIYYSQIVNDFQKGDIAEGYSVSREKKESFPLTVTSAQKNPTAFYLCASSRRTGSSGELFFGEGSRLTVL.

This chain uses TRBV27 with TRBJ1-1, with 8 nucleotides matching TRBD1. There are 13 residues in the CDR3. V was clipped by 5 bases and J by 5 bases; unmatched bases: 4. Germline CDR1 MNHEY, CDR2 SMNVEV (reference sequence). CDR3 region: CASSPGTGTEAFF. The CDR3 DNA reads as TGTGCCAGCAGTCCAGGGACAGGAACTGAAGCTTTCTTT.

CDR3 sequence (DNA): TGTGCCAGCAGTAAGGACAGGGGCCAGCCCCAGCATTTT. It encodes CASSKDRGQPQHF. The chain has TRBV7-6 and TRBJ1-5; 9 bases line up with TRBD1. Germline CDR1 reads SGHVS; CDR2 reads FNYEAQ. The V gene end was trimmed by 6 bases and the J gene end by 7 bases; junction bases not matched to a gene: 4. The CDR3 totals 13 residues.

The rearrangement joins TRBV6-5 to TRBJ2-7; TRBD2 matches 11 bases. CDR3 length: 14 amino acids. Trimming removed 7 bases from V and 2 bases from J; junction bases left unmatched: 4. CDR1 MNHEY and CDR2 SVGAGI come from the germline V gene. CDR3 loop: CASTPLAGAYEQYF. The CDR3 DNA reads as TGTGCCAGCACCCCACTAGCGGGGGCCTACGAGCAGTACTTC.

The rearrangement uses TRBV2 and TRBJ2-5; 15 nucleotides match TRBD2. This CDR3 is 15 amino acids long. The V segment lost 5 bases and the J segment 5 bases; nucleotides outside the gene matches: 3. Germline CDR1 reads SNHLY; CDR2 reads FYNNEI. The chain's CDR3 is CASSWTSGGAETQYF. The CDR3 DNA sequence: TGTGCCAGCAGTTGGACTAGCGGGGGGGCGGAGACCCAGTACTTC.

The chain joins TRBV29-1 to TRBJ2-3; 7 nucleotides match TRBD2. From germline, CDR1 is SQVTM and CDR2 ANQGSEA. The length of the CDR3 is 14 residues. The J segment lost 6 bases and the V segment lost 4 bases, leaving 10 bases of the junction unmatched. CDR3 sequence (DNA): TGCAGCGTTGCCGGGGAGGGTCTCCAGGATACGCAGTATTTT. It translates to CSVAGEGLQDTQYF.

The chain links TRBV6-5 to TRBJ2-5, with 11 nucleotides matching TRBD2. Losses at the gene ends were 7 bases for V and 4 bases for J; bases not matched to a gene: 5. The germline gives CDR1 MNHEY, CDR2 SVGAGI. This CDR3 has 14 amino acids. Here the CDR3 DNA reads TGTGCCAGCAAGCCTAGCGGGGGGCGAGAGACCCAGTACTTC. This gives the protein CASKPSGGRETQYF.

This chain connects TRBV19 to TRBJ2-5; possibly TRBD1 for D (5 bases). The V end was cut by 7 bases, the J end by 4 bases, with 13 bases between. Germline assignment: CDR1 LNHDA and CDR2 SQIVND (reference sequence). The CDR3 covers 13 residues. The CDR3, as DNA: TGTGCCAGTAATCAGGGCGTACGAGAGACCCAGTACTTC. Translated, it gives CASNQGVRETQYF. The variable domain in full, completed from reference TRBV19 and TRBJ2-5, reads DGGITQSPKYLFRKEGQNVTLSCEQNLNHDAMYWYRQDPGQGLRLIYYSQIVNDFQKGDIAEGYSVSREKKESFPLTVTSAQKNPTAFYLCASNQGVRETQYFGPGTRLLVL.